The 25 T cell receptor beta chains presented below share a single source sample, sequenced in a study of PD-L1 blockade in urothelial cancer. Time point described: pretreatment peripheral blood. Using immunoSEQ multiplex PCR, the repertoire was profiled, and TCRdb retains in-frame clones only, with some absent. The sample lists over 35,000 clones, approximately 91% occurring once. The sequencing used PBMCs, collected around atezolizumab (anti-PD-L1) treatment. The source is a woman aged 55-75 years with urothelial cancer.

The chain has TRBV5-8 and TRBJ1-3; D may be TRBD1 (5 bases). Trimming removed 1 base from V and 2 bases from J, with 7 bases in between. The CDR3 extends over 14 amino acids. CDR1 SGHTS and CDR2 YDEGEE come from the germline V gene. This CDR3 is CASSLLGAGNTIYF. The DNA for the CDR3 is TGTGCCAGCAGCTTGCTAGGGGCTGGAAACACCATATATTTT.

This rearrangement joins TRBV19 to TRBJ1-2; D is unclear. V shed 5 bases and J shed 0 bases, with 13 bases lying between them. Germline V gives CDR1 LNHDA, CDR2 SQIVND (reference sequence). The CDR3 is 15 amino acids. CDR3 residues: CASSPSGTANYGYTF. DNA for the CDR3: TGTGCCAGTAGTCCCTCGGGTACCGCTAACTATGGCTACACCTTC.

V is TRBV4-3 and J is TRBJ2-7, with TRBD1 matching 9 bases. V gave up 2 bases and J gave up 2 bases; unmatched junction bases: 7. Looked up from germline, CDR1 is LGHNA and CDR2 is YSLEER. CDR3 length equals 16 residues. CDR3 sequence reads: CASSQIQGARTYEQYF. The CDR3 nucleotides are TGCGCCAGCAGCCAAATACAGGGGGCGCGTACCTACGAGCAGTACTTC.

The chain links TRBV29-1 to TRBJ2-4; perhaps TRBD2 as D (6 bases). Trimming removed 7 bases at V and 6 bases at J, with 22 bases between. Germline V lookup: CDR1 SQVTM, CDR2 ANQGSEA. The CDR3 sequence is 15 residues long. CDR3 sequence (DNA): TGCAGCGCCCGCGGGGTAGCGGAGCCGGGAAACATTCAGTACTTC. This codes for CSARGVAEPGNIQYF. The whole variable domain, filled in from reference TRBV29-1 and TRBJ2-4, reads SAVISQKPSRDICQRGTSLTIQCQVDSQVTMMFWYRQQPGQSLTLIATANQGSEATYESGFVIDKFPISRPNLTFSTLTVSNMSPEDSSIYLCSARGVAEPGNIQYFGAGTRLSVL.

The chain recombines TRBV30 with TRBJ2-1; 9 bases map to TRBD2. With V trimmed by 3 bases and J by 8 bases, 11 bases remained unmatched. In germline, CDR1 is GTSNPN, CDR2 SVGIG (reference sequence). The CDR3 contains 15 residues. In nucleotides, the CDR3 is TGTGCCTGGAGCTCTACTAGCGGGTCAGGCGATGAGCAGTTCTTC. Translated, it gives CAWSSTSGSGDEQFF.

J is TRBJ1-1 and V is TRBV4-1; D possibly corresponds to TRBD1 (6 bases). In germline, CDR1 is MGHRA, CDR2 YSYEKL. Trimming stripped 2 bases from V and 1 base from J, with 20 bases between. The CDR3 extends over 18 amino acids. DNA of the CDR3: TGCGCCAGCAGCCAAACAGGGAGCAGAGGATTACGGAACACTGAAGCTTTCTTT. Its protein is CASSQTGSRGLRNTEAFF.

J is TRBJ1-1 and V is TRBV28; 9 positions agree with TRBD1. Germline CDR1 is MDHEN and CDR2 is SYDVKM. The junction had 7 bases not matched to a gene; V was cut back by 7 bases and J by 4 bases. This CDR3 has 14 amino acids. CDR3 DNA: TGTGCCAGCACCGGGACAGGGAGGACCACTGAAGCTTTCTTT. Translation: CASTGTGRTTEAFF.

CDR3 DNA: TGCGCCAGCAGCTTGGCCGGACAGGGGAACACCATATATTTT. This sequence encodes CASSLAGQGNTIYF. V gene TRBV5-1 combines with J gene TRBJ1-3, with 9 bases identical to TRBD1. The CDR3 totals 14 residues. The V gene end was trimmed by 0 bases and the J gene end by 7 bases; junction bases not matched to a gene: 2. The germline CDR1 and CDR2 sequences are SGHRS and YFSETQ.

The V call is TRBV4-1, the J call TRBJ2-7, with D possibly TRBD1 on 5 matching bases. V was clipped by 4 bases and J by 3 bases, with 19 bases between them. Germline V gives CDR1 MGHRA, CDR2 YSYEKL. The CDR3 covers 16 residues. CDR3 amino acids: CASSPSDRGLIYEQYF. The CDR3 DNA follows: TGCGCCAGCAGCCCGTCGGATAGGGGCCTGATCTACGAGCAGTACTTC.

This chain connects TRBV7-3 to TRBJ2-7, with D possibly being TRBD1 (6 bases). The CDR3 spans 14 residues. The V end lost 4 bases, the J end lost 5 bases, and 15 bases lay between the germline ends. Germline V lookup: CDR1 SGHTA, CDR2 FQGTGA. CDR3 sequence reads: CASSSGTGRHEQYF. In DNA, the CDR3 is TGTGCCAGCAGCTCTGGCACAGGGCGGCACGAGCAGTACTTC.

The chain joins TRBV7-3 to TRBJ1-1, with 7 bases fitting TRBD1. The junction had 5 bases not matched to a gene; V was cut back by 5 bases and J by 2 bases. Germline V lookup: CDR1 SGHTA, CDR2 FQGTGA. CDR3 length equals 14 residues. The CDR3 reads CASSLDRVNTEAFF. CDR3 DNA: TGTGCCAGCAGCCTAGACAGGGTAAACACTGAAGCTTTCTTT.

J is TRBJ2-3 and V is TRBV7-6; 14 bases line up with TRBD2. CDR1 is SGHVS and CDR2 is FNYEAQ in the germline V gene. This CDR3 has 17 amino acids. V lost 7 bases and J lost 2; bases outside the gene matches: 8. CDR3 loop: CASTSGTSGSSTDTQYF. As DNA, the CDR3 is TGTGCCAGCACCTCCGGGACTAGCGGGAGCTCCACAGATACGCAGTATTTT.

The CDR3: CASSLVSGIVYNEQFF. The CDR3 DNA reads TGCGCCAGCAGCTTGGTGTCCGGGATCGTCTACAATGAGCAGTTCTTC. V and J are TRBV5-1 and TRBJ2-1; D is perhaps TRBD2 (5 bases). This CDR3 region has 16 residues. The V gene's germline CDR1 is SGHRS and CDR2 YFSETQ. V lost 0 bases, J lost 3 bases, and 13 bases lay in between.

Only a few counts were recorded for this clone. The chain carries TRBV29-1 and TRBJ1-2; a possible D gene is TRBD1 (6 bases). The CDR3 has 16 amino acids. In germline, CDR1 is SQVTM, CDR2 ANQGSEA. Trimming left V 3 bases short and J 0 bases short, with 17 bases between. CDR3 coding DNA: TGCAGCGTTGACCCCTTGGGGGCTAGAGCTAACTATGGCTACACCTTC. Amino acids: CSVDPLGARANYGYTF.

V and J are TRBV19 and TRBJ2-1; D is undetermined. The CDR3 consists of 11 residues. Trimming pared 3 bases from V and 6 bases from J, leaving 3 bases between. CDR1 is LNHDA, CDR2 SQIVND, per germline (reference sequence). CDR3 in DNA: TGTGCCAGTAGTATCAGCAATGAGCAGTTCTTC. Protein product: CASSISNEQFF.

DNA of the CDR3: TGTGCCAGCAGCTTCCGGGACACGTTCGGCGAGCAGTACTTC. This gives the protein CASSFRDTFGEQYF. The chain joins TRBV9 to TRBJ2-7, with a weak D call TRBD1 (6 bases). V gave up 4 bases and J gave up 6 bases, with 17 bases separating them. From germline, CDR1 is SGDLS and CDR2 YYNGEE. The CDR3 covers 14 residues.

The chain is built from TRBV7-3 and TRBJ2-7, with D possibly being TRBD1 (5 bases). The CDR3 length is 14 residues. In germline, CDR1 is SGHTA, CDR2 FQGTGA. V was shortened by 5 bases and J by 5 bases, with 16 bases between the two germline ends. CDR3 loop: CASSPVGLGDEQYF. The CDR3 DNA sequence: TGTGCCAGCAGCCCGGTGGGGCTAGGGGACGAGCAGTACTTC.

The chain combines TRBV27 with TRBJ1-2; D unclear. CDR3 length: 13 amino acids. Germline V CDR1 and CDR2: MNHEY, SMNVEV (reference sequence). Deletions cut 6 bases from V and 0 bases from J, with 8 bases between. This CDR3 is CASSSTSNYGYTF. CDR3 DNA: TGTGCCAGCAGCAGTACGTCTAACTATGGCTACACCTTC.

This clone occurred once. This chain links TRBV27 with TRBJ2-7; D perhaps matches TRBD1 (5 bases). The CDR3 length is 16 residues. V was clipped by 2 bases and J by 0 bases, with 14 bases between them. Germline V gene data show CDR1 as MNHEY and CDR2 as SMNVEV (reference sequence). CDR3 protein: CASSLGSAGLSYEQYF. The CDR3 coding sequence is TGTGCCAGCAGTTTAGGCTCGGCAGGGCTCTCCTACGAGCAGTACTTC.

The chain uses TRBV7-6 and TRBJ2-1, with D maybe TRBD1 (5 bases). Germline CDR1 and CDR2: SGHVS and FNYEAQ. This CDR3 spans 16 amino acids. V dropped 1 base and J dropped 4 bases, with 14 bases sitting between them. The CDR3 region is CASSLVRAGLYNEQFF. The CDR3 coding sequence is TGTGCCAGCAGCTTAGTTAGGGCAGGGCTTTACAATGAGCAGTTCTTC.

V usage is TRBV4-2 and J usage is TRBJ1-2; D is undetermined. This CDR3 comprises 16 residues. V dropped 0 bases and J dropped 8 bases, with 19 bases sitting between them. From germline, CDR1 is LGHNA and CDR2 YNFKEQ. CDR3 loop: CASSQEPPPLAYGYTF. CDR3 DNA sequence: TGTGCCAGCAGCCAAGAACCCCCTCCCCTCGCCTACGGCTACACCTTC.

The chain has TRBV5-6 and TRBJ1-4; D is unclear. This CDR3 spans 16 amino acids. Trimming took 0 bases from V and 0 from J, leaving 9 bases between them. CDR1 is SGHDT and CDR2 is YYEEEE in the germline V gene. This CDR3 reads CASSLGGFATNEKLFF. CDR3 bases: TGTGCCAGCAGCTTGGGAGGGTTCGCAACTAATGAAAAACTGTTTTTT.

The V gene is TRBV19, the J gene TRBJ2-1; TRBD1 matches 9 bases. Germline CDR1 reads LNHDA; CDR2 reads SQIVND (reference sequence). This CDR3 contains 15 residues. The V gene end was trimmed by 5 bases and the J gene end by 7 bases; junction bases not matched to a gene: 9. As DNA, the CDR3 is TGTGCCAGTAGTGACAATCCCGGGACAGGGAATGAGCAGTTCTTC. The encoded protein is CASSDNPGTGNEQFF.

The chain has TRBV28 and TRBJ1-5, with D tentatively TRBD1 (5 bases). V lost 4 bases to trimming and J lost 3 bases, with 10 bases between them. The CDR3 consists of 14 residues. Germline values: CDR1 MDHEN, CDR2 SYDVKM. CDR3 loop: CASSSTVINQPQHF. The DNA for the CDR3 is TGTGCCAGCAGTTCGACAGTGATCAATCAGCCCCAGCATTTT.

This clone was picked up one time. The genes are TRBV2 and TRBJ2-5, with 15 bases identical to TRBD2. The ends lost 6 bases at V and 5 bases at J; junction bases unmatched: 7. This CDR3 has 16 amino acids. Looked up from germline, CDR1 is SNHLY and CDR2 is FYNNEI. In DNA form, the CDR3 reads TGTGCCAGCAGCGGACTAGCGGGAGGGCCGGCGGAGACCCAGTACTTC. Translation: CASSGLAGGPAETQYF.